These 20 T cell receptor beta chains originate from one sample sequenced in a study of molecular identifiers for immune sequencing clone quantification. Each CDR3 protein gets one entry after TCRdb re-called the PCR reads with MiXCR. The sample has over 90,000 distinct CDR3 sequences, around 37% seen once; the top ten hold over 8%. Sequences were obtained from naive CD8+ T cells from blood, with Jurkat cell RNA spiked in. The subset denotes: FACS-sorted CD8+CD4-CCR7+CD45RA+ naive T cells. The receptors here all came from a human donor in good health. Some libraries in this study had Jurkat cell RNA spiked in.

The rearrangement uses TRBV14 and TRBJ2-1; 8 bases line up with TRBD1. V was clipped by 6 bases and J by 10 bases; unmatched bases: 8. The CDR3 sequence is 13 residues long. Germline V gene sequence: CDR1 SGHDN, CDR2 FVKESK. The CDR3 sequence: CASRATGEKEQFF. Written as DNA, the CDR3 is TGTGCCAGCAGGGCGACAGGGGAAAAGGAGCAGTTCTTC. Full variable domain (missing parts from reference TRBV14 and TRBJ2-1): EAGVTQFPSHSVIEKGQTVTLRCDPISGHDNLYWYRRVMGKEIKFLLHFVKESKQDESGMPNNRFLAERTGGTYSTLKVQPAELEDSGVYFCASRATGEKEQFFGPGTRLTVL.

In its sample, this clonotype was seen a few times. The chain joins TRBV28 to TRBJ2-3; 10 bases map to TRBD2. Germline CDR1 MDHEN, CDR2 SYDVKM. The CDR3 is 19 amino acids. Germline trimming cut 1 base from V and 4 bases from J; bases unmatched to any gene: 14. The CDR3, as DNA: TGTGCCAGCAGTTTATTCACCAGGGTAGCGGGAGGCAACGCAGATACGCAGTATTTT. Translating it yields CASSLFTRVAGGNADTQYF.

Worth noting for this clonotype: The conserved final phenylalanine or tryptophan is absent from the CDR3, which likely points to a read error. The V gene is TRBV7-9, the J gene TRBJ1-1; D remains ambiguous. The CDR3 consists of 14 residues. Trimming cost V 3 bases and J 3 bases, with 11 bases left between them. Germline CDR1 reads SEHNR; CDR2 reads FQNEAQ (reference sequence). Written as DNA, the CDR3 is TGTGCCAGCAGCTTTCGGGCGCCGGACACTGAAGCTTTCTCT. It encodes CASSFRAPDTEAFS.

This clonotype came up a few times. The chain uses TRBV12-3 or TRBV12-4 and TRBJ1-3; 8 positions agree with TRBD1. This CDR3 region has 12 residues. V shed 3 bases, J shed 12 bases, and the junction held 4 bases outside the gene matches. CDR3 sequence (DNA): TGTGCCAGCAGTTTCCCAGGGGGCGTCATATATTTT. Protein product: CASSFPGGVIYF.

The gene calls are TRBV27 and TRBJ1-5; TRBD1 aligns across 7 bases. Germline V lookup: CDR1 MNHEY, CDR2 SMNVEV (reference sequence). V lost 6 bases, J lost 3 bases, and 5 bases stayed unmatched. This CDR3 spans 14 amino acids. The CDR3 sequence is CASSLQGYNQPQHF. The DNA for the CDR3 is TGTGCCAGCAGCTTACAGGGGTACAATCAGCCCCAGCATTTT.

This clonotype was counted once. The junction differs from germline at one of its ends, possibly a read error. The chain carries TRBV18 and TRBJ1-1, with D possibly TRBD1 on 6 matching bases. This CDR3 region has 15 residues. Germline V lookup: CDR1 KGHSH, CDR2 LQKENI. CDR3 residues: CASSPPTGWDTEAYF. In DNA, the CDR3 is TGTGCCAGCTCACCACCGACAGGCTGGGACACTGAAGCTTACTTT.

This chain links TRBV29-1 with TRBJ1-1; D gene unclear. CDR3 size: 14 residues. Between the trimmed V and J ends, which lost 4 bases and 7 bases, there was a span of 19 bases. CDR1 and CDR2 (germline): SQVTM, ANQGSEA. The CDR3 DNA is TGCAGCGTTGCGGGAACACCGGGAGGGATTGAAGCTTTCTTT. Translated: CSVAGTPGGIEAFF.

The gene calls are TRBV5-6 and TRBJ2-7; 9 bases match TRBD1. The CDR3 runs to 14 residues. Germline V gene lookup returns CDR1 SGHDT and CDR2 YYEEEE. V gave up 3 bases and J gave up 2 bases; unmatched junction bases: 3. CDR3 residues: CASSWGQGTYEQYF. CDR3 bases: TGTGCCAGCAGCTGGGGACAGGGTACCTACGAGCAGTACTTC.

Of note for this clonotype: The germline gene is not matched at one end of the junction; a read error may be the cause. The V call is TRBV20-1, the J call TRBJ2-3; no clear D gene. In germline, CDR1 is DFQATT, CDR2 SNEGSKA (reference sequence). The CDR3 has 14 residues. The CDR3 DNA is TGCAGTGCTAGAGATCGGCAGGTCGTTAATACGCTGTATTTT. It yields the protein CSARDRQVVNTLYF.

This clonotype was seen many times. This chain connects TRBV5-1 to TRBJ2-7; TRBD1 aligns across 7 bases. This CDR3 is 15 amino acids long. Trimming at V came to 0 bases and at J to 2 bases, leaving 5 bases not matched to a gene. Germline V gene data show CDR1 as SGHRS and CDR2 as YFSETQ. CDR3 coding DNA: TGCGCCAGCAGCTTGGCCAGGGACAGCACCTACGAGCAGTACTTC. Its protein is CASSLARDSTYEQYF.

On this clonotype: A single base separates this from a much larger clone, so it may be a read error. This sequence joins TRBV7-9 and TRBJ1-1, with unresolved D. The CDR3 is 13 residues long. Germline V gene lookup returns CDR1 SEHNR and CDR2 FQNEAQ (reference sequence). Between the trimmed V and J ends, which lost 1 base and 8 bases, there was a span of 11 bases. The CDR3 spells CASSLGAVAEAFF. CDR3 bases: TGTGCCAGCAGCTTAGGGGCCGTGGCAGAAGCTTTCTTT.

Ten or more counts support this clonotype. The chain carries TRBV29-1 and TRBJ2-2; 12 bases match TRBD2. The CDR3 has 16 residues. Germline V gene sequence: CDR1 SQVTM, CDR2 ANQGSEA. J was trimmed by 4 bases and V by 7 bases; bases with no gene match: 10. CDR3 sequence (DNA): TGCAGCGCCCTGACTAGCGGGGGACCTGGCACCGGGGAGCTGTTTTTT. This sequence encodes CSALTSGGPGTGELFF.

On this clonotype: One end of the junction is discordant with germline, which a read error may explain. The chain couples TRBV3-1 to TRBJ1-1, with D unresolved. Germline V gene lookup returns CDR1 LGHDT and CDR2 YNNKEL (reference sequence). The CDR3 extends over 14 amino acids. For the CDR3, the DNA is TGTGCCAGCAGCCAAGAGATGGCGGGCACTGAAGCTTCCTTT. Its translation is CASSQEMAGTEASF.

CDR3: CASSQTGFEQYF. For the CDR3, the DNA is TGTGCCAGCAGTCAGACAGGTTTCGAGCAGTACTTC. The chain links TRBV27 to TRBJ2-7; a possible D gene is TRBD1 (6 bases). The germline V and J ends were trimmed by 5 bases and 6 bases, with 11 bases remaining between them. This CDR3 comprises 12 residues. Germline CDR1 is MNHEY and CDR2 is SMNVEV (reference sequence).

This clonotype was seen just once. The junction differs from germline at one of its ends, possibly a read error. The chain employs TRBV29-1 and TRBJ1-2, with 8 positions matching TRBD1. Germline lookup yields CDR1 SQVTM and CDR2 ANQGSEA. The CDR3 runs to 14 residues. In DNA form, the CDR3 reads TGCAGCGTTGAAGATGTGGACAGGGACTATGGCTACGCCTTC. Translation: CSVEDVDRDYGYAF.

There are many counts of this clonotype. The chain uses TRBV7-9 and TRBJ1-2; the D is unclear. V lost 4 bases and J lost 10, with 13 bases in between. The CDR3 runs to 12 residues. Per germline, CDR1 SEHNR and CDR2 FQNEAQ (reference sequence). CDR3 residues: CASSSGRLNYTF. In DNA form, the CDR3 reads TGTGCCAGCAGCTCCGGACGCCTAAACTACACCTTC.

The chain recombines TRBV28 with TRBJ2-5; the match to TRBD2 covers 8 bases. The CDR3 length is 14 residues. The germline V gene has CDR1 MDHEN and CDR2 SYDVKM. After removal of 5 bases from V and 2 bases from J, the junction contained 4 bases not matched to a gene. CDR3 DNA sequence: TGTGCCAGCAGTGGAGGGACTAGTCAAGAGACCCAGTACTTC. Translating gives CASSGGTSQETQYF.

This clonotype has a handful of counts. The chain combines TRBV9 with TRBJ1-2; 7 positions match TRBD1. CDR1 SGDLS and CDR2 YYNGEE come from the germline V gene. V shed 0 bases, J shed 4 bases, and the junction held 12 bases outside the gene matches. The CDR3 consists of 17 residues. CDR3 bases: TGTGCCAGCAGCGTAGCCCGGGACAGCTTAACCCCCTATGGCTACACCTTC. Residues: CASSVARDSLTPYGYTF.

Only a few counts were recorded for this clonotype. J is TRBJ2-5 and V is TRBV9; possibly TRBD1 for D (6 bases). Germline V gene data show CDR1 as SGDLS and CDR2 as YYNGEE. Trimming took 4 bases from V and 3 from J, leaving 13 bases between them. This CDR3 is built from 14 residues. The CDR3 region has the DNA TGTGCCAGCAGCTACGCGACAGGAGAAGAGACCCAGTACTTC. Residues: CASSYATGEETQYF. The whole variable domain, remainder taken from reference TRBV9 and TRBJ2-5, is DSGVTQTPKHLITATGQRVTLRCSPRSGDLSVYWYQQSLDQGLQFLIQYYNGEERAKGNILERFSAQQFPDLHSELNLSSLELGDSALYFCASSYATGEETQYFGPGTRLLVL.

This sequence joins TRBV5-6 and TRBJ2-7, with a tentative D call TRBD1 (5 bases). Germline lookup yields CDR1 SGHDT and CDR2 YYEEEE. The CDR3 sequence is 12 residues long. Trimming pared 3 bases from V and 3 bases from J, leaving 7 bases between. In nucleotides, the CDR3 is TGTGCCAGCAGCTGGGGCGGCTACGAGCAGTACTTC. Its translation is CASSWGGYEQYF. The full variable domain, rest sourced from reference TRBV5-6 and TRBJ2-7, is DAGVTQSPTHLIKTRGQQVTLRCSPKSGHDTVSWYQQALGQGPQFIFQYYEEEERQRGNFPDRFSGHQFPNYSSELNVNALLLGDSALYLCASSWGGYEQYFGPGTRLTVT.